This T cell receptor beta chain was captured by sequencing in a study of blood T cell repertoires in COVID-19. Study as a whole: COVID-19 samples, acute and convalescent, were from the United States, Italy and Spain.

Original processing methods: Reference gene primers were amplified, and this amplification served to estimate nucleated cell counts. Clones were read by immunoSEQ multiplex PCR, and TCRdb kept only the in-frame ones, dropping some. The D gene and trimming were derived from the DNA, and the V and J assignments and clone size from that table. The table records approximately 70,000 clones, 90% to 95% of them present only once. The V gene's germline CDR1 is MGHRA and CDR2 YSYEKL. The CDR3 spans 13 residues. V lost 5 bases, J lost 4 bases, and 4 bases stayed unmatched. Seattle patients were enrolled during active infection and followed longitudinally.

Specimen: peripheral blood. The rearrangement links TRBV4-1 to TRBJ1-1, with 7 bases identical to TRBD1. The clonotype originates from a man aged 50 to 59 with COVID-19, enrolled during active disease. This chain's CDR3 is CASSATGSTEAFF. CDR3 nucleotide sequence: TGCGCCAGCAGCGCGACAGGGAGCACTGAAGCTTTCTTT.